A single T cell receptor beta chain is shown here with its context. The target antigen is unknown. The length of the CDR3 is 13 residues. The germline V and J ends were trimmed by 5 bases and 6 bases, with 14 bases remaining between them. The germline gives CDR1 SEHNR, CDR2 FQNEAQ (reference sequence). MiXCR was run by TCRdb on the 5' RACE reads, yielding one entry per CDR3 protein. This table holds 550,000 to 800,000 distinct CDR3 sequences, 7.1% found once. The data were taken from a study of identical twins. Study-wide points: Model-predicted out-of-frame TCR alpha sharing fell below observed values in monozygotic twins.

The same sample was also studied in work on yellow fever vaccine responses in identical twins. From that second work: Vaccine T cell responses of twins reportedly seemed partly convergent and partly personalized.

Material: PBMCs. The sequence was obtained from a woman aged 18-29 years in good health. The chain combines TRBV7-9 with TRBJ2-7; TRBD2 is a possible D gene (6 bases). The CDR3 loop reads CASSRAAGTEQYF. The CDR3, as DNA: TGTGCCAGCAGCCGGGCCGCGGGGACCGAGCAGTACTTC.